This TCR beta chain derives from a study of CD8 T cells in Susac syndrome (dated by TCRdb to about 2019). Background for the entire study: Whether CD8+ T cell activation and differentiation in Susac syndrome was antigen driven was tested using repertoire sequencing.

The CDR3 starts with the cysteine, ends with the phenylalanine, and has 15 residues. CDR3 DNA is the only sequence kept; it has 45 bases, read in frame from the first base. From V the trimming removes 5 bases and from J it removes 2 bases, while the gene matches leave 3 bases of the junction unaccounted for. RNA was extracted using the RNeasy kit, and roughly 0.5 to 1 ug of the RNA was reverse transcribed with random hexamers. TCR beta CDR3 regions were amplified with the immunoSEQ multiplex PCR assay covering 54 Vbeta and 13 Jbeta segments. Bias from PCR amplification was corrected by using a synthetic template baseline for primer optimization and for computational correction. In the source study's methods: Reads were assigned to V, D and J genes according to IMGT and analyzed in immunoSEQ Analyzer, with only productive sequences retained. Clonality was computed as one minus Shannon entropy normalized by log2 of the number of productive unique sequences. Public and private clones were assessed among the 100 most prevalent clones of each patient and control. Clones were defined as Susac-specific if absent from the healthy and MS cohorts, from 1052 published viral clones and from other ImmuneACCESS disease sequences. TCRdb applied fastp at Q25 and MiXCR to the public reads, then kept only in-frame beta chains. Here each entry gathers all rows of one CDR3 protein and keeps the most common genes and DNA. The V and J calls here are based on TCRdb, not the publication. Present in this sample are 250,000 to 350,000 distinct CDR3 sequences, about 92% of which were seen just once. The leading ten clones occupy 0.065% of the sample.

General study outcomes and caveats: The study acknowledged that relatively few individuals were included in the TCR sequencing and HLA analysis.

As regards this clonotype: Its antigen remains undetermined. Base-call qualities are not available, and no considerably larger clone is one nucleotide away.

High-throughput TCR beta sequencing profiled peripheral blood CD8+ and CD4+ T cells from healthy donors, Susac syndrome patients and multiple sclerosis patients. The multiple sclerosis controls were treatment-naive patients whose relapsing-remitting disease, either stable or active, fulfilled the revised McDonald criteria. CD8+ TEMRA cells were enriched by FACS, while bulk CD8+ and CD4+ T cells were purified by magnetic negative isolation. Blood was drawn into EDTA tubes, processed within 24 hours, and PBMCs were isolated by density gradient centrifugation. PBMCs destined for TCR sequencing were cryopreserved in liquid nitrogen and later thawed in a 37 °C water bath. The sorted or isolated CD4+, CD8+ and CD8+ TEMRA cells reached a purity of at least 90%.

Sequenced sample: CD4+ T cells from PBMCs. The clonotype was recovered from a human donor with multiple sclerosis. The sequence links TRBV12-3 or TRBV12-4 to TRBJ2-7, and TRBD2 matches 13 of the central bases. The bases are TGTGCCAGCAGTCTAGGACTAGCGGGGGCCTACGAGCAGTACTTC. Its coded protein is CASSLGLAGAYEQYF.